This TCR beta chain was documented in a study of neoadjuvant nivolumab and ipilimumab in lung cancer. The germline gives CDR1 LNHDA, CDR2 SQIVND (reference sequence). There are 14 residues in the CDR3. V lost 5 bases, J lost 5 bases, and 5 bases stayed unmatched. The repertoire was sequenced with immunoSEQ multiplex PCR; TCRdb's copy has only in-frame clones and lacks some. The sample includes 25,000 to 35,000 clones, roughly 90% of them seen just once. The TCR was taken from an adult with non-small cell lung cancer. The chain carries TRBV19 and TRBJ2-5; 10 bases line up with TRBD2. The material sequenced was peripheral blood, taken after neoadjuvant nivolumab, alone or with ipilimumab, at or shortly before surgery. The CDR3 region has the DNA TGTGCCAGTAGTCCGCTAGCGGGAGTTGAGACCCAGTACTTC. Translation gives CASSPLAGVETQYF.